Presented here are 11 T cell receptor beta chains from one specimen sequenced in a study of T cell responses to AZD1222 COVID-19 vaccine. TCRdb keeps only in-frame clones here, not all; method: immunoSEQ multiplex PCR. The sample consists of nearly 90,000 clones, roughly 90% of them appearing once. Here the sequenced sample was peripheral blood, taken on day 0 of AZD1222 vaccination. Source of these receptors: an adult in good health.

The V and J genes are TRBV7-2 and TRBJ1-1; 9 bases line up with TRBD1. Looked up from germline, CDR1 is SGHTA and CDR2 is FQGNSA. Germline trimming cut 1 base from V and 1 base from J; bases unmatched to any gene: 1. The CDR3 totals 15 residues. The CDR3 sequence is CASSLVTGGNTEAFF. In DNA form, the CDR3 reads TGTGCCAGCAGCTTAGTGACAGGGGGGAACACTGAAGCTTTCTTT.

This chain uses TRBV7-9 with TRBJ1-4; 7 positions match TRBD1. The germline CDR1 and CDR2 sequences are SEHNR and FQNEAQ (reference sequence). The V segment lost 1 base and the J segment 8 bases; nucleotides outside the gene matches: 7. The CDR3 has 15 residues. The DNA of the CDR3 is TGTGCCAGCAGCTTAGGACAGGGCCTGGGGGAAAAACTGTTTTTT. Protein product: CASSLGQGLGEKLFF.

The V and J genes are TRBV27 and TRBJ2-1; 7 bases map to TRBD2. The germline V gene encodes CDR1 MNHEY and CDR2 SMNVEV (reference sequence). Trimming removed 4 bases from V and 1 base from J; junction bases left unmatched: 1. The CDR3 consists of 14 residues. Here the CDR3 reads CASSSGGSYNEQFF. In DNA, the CDR3 is TGTGCCAGCAGTTCGGGGGGTTCCTACAATGAGCAGTTCTTC.

The V and J genes are TRBV19 and TRBJ2-1; D is uncertain. In germline, CDR1 is LNHDA, CDR2 SQIVND (reference sequence). V was trimmed by 2 bases and J by 5 bases, leaving 7 bases between them. CDR3 size: 13 residues. CDR3 sequence (DNA): TGTGCCAGTAGTATATCACAGAACAATGAGCAGTTCTTC. Translating it yields CASSISQNNEQFF.

The V and J genes are TRBV28 and TRBJ1-5; no definite D call. CDR3 length: 14 amino acids. Germline V gene data show CDR1 as MDHEN and CDR2 as SYDVKM. Trimming stripped 2 bases from V and 0 bases from J, with 5 bases between. CDR3 residues: CASSLNPSNQPQHF. As DNA, the CDR3 is TGTGCCAGCAGTTTAAACCCTAGCAATCAGCCCCAGCATTTT.

This clone showed up just a few times. The V and J genes are TRBV7-9 and TRBJ1-5; 9 bases map to TRBD1. The germline gives CDR1 SEHNR, CDR2 FQNEAQ (reference sequence). Germline trimming cut 5 bases from V and 3 bases from J; bases unmatched to any gene: 11. The CDR3 has 17 amino acids. The CDR3 sequence: CASSVSGGTGNNQPQHF. CDR3 sequence (DNA): TGTGCCAGCAGCGTATCAGGTGGGACAGGGAACAATCAGCCCCAGCATTTT.

This chain uses TRBV14 with TRBJ1-2; tentatively, D is TRBD1 (6 bases). Trimming left V 6 bases short and J 0 bases short, with 11 bases between. The CDR3 is 14 residues long. Looked up from germline, CDR1 is SGHDN and CDR2 is FVKESK. CDR3 loop: CASRETGANYGYTF. CDR3 in DNA: TGTGCCAGCAGAGAGACAGGAGCTAACTATGGCTACACCTTC.

V usage is TRBV11-2 and J usage is TRBJ2-3; no definite D call. The CDR3 is 12 amino acids. Per germline, CDR1 SGHAT and CDR2 FQNNGV. With 2 bases removed from V and 0 bases from J, the gap between germline ends came to 0 bases. This CDR3 reads CASSLSTDTQYF. The CDR3 region has the DNA TGTGCCAGCAGCTTAAGCACAGATACGCAGTATTTT.

V is TRBV28 and J is TRBJ1-5; 10 positions agree with TRBD1. V gave up 7 bases and J gave up 6 bases; unmatched junction bases: 6. CDR3 length equals 14 residues. Germline CDR1 MDHEN, CDR2 SYDVKM. As DNA, the CDR3 is TGTGCCAGCATTGGGACAGGGGAAGGTCAGCCCCAGCATTTT. Translating it yields CASIGTGEGQPQHF.

The J gene is TRBJ1-5, the V gene TRBV10-3; 7 bases are shared with TRBD1. The CDR3 has 13 residues. V was clipped by 4 bases and J by 5 bases; unmatched bases: 2. CDR1 and CDR2 from the germline V gene are ENHRY and SYGVKD. This CDR3 reads CAISVQGDQPQHF. In DNA, the CDR3 is TGTGCCATCAGTGTCCAGGGGGATCAGCCCCAGCATTTT.

J is TRBJ2-1 and V is TRBV11-1; 7 bases match TRBD2. The V gene end was trimmed by 1 base and the J gene end by 4 bases; junction bases not matched to a gene: 1. CDR1 is SGHAT, CDR2 FQDESV, per germline (reference sequence). The length of the CDR3 is 14 residues. CDR3 protein: CASSLGEGYNEQFF. CDR3 bases: TGTGCCAGCAGCTTAGGGGAGGGTTACAATGAGCAGTTCTTC.